This TCR beta chain is from a study of PD-L1 blockade in urothelial cancer. As for the study in general: Patients began atezolizumab, 1,200 mg intravenously every 3 weeks, in the mid-2010s. Study-level results: In blood sampled pretreatment, TCR clonality below the median predicted better survival.

Time point here: pretreatment peripheral blood. Only in-frame clones appear in the TCRdb table, and some are missing; sequencing was by immunoSEQ multiplex PCR. The sample consists of more than 90,000 clones, roughly 87% of them appearing once. A word on this clone: Its antigen is not identified.

The CDR3 extends over 15 amino acids. V shed 4 bases and J 8 bases; nucleotides not matched to a gene: 11. Germline CDR1 reads SGDLS; CDR2 reads YYNGEE. This receptor was taken from a man in his fifties or sixties with urothelial cancer. The material was PBMCs, obtained around atezolizumab (anti-PD-L1) treatment. The chain uses TRBV9 and TRBJ1-2, with 10 nucleotides matching TRBD1. The CDR3 is CASSSTTGGSLGYTF. Here the CDR3 DNA reads TGTGCCAGCAGCTCGACGACAGGGGGCTCGTTGGGCTACACCTTC.